The T cell receptor beta chain under discussion was sequenced for a study of blood T cell repertoires in COVID-19. Study context: Italy, Spain and the United States were the sources of the convalescent and acute COVID-19 samples.

The study assigned cohorts using participant-reported clinical history. In the original workflow: How many nucleated cells were present was estimated from reference gene primer amplification. Profiled with immunoSEQ multiplex PCR; TCRdb holds only in-frame clones, not every one. V and J calls and clone size are copied from that table; D and trimming were computed from the DNA. The table has a few hundred thousand clones, roughly 89% seen once; the top ten hold 6% to 7%. The CDR3 runs to 13 residues. The trim removed 7 bases at V and 3 bases at J, leaving 6 bases unmatched. Germline CDR1 and CDR2: MDHEN and SYDVKM.

The sequencing input was PBMCs or T cells enriched from blood (not recorded which). The source of this sequence is a middle-aged woman who had recovered from COVID-19. The J gene is TRBJ2-7, the V gene TRBV28, with 7 bases fitting TRBD1. Written as DNA, the CDR3 is TGTGCCAGCACCACAGGGGTCGGCTACGAGCAGTACTTC. Translation gives CASTTGVGYEQYF.